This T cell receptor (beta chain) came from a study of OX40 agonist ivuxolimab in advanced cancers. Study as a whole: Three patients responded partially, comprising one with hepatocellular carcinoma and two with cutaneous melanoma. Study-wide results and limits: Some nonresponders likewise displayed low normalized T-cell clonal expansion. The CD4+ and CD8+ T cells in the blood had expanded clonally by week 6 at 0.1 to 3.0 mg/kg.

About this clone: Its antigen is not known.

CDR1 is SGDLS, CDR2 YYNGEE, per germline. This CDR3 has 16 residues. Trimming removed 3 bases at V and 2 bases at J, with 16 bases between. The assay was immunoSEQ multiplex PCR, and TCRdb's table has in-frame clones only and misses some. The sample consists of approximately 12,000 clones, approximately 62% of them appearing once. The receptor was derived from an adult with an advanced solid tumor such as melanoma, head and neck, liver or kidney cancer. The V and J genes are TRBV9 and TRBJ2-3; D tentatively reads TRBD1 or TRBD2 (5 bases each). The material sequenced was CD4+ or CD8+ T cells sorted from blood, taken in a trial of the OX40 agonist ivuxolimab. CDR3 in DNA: TGTGCCAGCAGCGCCTGGGGCAGGGACCACACAGATACGCAGTATTTT. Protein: CASSAWGRDHTDTQYF.